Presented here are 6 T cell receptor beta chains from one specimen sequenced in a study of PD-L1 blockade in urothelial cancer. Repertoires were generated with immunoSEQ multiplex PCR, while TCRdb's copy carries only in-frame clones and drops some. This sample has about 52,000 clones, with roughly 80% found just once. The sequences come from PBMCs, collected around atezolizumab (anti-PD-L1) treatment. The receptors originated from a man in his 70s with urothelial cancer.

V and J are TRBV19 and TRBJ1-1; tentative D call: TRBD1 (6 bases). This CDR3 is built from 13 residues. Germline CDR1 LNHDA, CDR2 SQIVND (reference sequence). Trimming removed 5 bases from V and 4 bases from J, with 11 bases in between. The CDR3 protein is CASSAGTLTEAFF. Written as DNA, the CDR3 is TGTGCCAGTAGTGCCGGGACACTCACTGAAGCTTTCTTT.

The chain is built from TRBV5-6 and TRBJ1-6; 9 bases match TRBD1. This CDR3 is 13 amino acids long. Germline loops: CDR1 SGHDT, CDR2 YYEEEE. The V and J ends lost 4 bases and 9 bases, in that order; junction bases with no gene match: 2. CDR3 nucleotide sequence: TGTGCCAGCAGCACAGGGGGCGGTTCACCCCTCCACTTT. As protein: CASSTGGGSPLHF.

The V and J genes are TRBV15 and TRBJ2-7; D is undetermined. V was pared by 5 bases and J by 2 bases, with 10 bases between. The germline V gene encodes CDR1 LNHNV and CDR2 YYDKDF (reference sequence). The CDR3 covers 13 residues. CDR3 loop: CATSSGITYEQYF. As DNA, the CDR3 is TGTGCCACCAGCTCCGGTATAACCTACGAGCAGTACTTC.

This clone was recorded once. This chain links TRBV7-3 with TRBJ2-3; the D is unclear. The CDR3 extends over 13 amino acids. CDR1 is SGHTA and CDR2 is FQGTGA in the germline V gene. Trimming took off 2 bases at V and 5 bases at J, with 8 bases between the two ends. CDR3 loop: CASSLAVGDTQYF. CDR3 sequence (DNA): TGTGCCAGCAGCTTAGCAGTTGGAGATACGCAGTATTTT.

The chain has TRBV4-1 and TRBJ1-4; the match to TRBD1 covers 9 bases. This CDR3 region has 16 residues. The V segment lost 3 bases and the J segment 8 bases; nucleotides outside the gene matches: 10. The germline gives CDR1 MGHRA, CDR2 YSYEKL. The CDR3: CASSHPSTGGQEKLFF. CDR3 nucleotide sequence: TGCGCCAGCAGCCATCCCTCGACAGGGGGACAAGAAAAACTGTTTTTT.

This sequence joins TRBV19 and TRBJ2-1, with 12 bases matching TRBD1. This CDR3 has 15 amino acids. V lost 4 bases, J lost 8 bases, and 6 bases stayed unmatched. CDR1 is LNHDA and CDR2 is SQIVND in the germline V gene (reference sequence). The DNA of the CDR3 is TGTGCCAGTAGTACCGGGACAGGGGGCAGGTATGAGCAGTTCTTC. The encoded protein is CASSTGTGGRYEQFF.